These 23 T cell receptor beta chains originate from one sample sequenced in a study of T cell clonality in common variable immunodeficiency. The table came from immunoSEQ multiplex PCR; TCRdb's copy has only in-frame clones and leaves some out. This sample comprises tens of thousands of clones, none seen once only. Specimen: peripheral blood mononuclear cells. Receptors were obtained from a person aged 18 to 75 in good health.

This clone was observed a handful of times. The sequenced fragment ends 3 residues before the CDR3 boundary, so the rest is inferred from the germline J gene. The chain couples TRBV20-1 to TRBJ2-7; TRBD2 matches 11 bases. The CDR3 covers 15 residues. The ends lost 0 bases at V and 4 bases at J; junction bases unmatched: 5. Germline assignment: CDR1 DFQATT and CDR2 SNEGSKA (reference sequence). Partial CDR3 DNA: TGCAGTGCTAGAGATAGCGGGAGGGCTCTGTACGAG. Translating gives CSARDSGRALYE. The full CDR3 sequence reads CSARDSGRALYEQYF.

This clone was recorded many times. The missing CDR3 end, 3 residues past where the read stops, is filled in from the germline J gene. The V call is TRBV5-4, the J call TRBJ2-1; TRBD2 agrees at 8 bases. The germline V gene encodes CDR1 SGHNT and CDR2 YYREEE (reference sequence). V shed 0 bases, J shed 7 bases, and the junction held 9 bases outside the gene matches. The CDR3 has 16 amino acids. Partial CDR3 DNA: TGTGCCAGCAGCTTGGCGAGCGGGAGTCTGATGAATGAG. It codes for CASSLASGSLMNE. The full CDR3 protein reads CASSLASGSLMNEQFF.

This clone occurred many times. The CDR3 goes on 3 residues after the read ends, and that part is filled in from the germline J gene. V is TRBV10-3 and J is TRBJ2-1; 9 bases align to TRBD1. The CDR3 extends over 14 amino acids. Germline CDR1 ENHRY, CDR2 SYGVKD. V lost 8 bases and J lost 4; bases outside the gene matches: 6. The CDR3 bases that were read are TGTGCCATCGCGACCGGGACAGGGTACAATGAG. Translated: CAIATGTGYNE. The entire CDR3 protein reads CAIATGTGYNEQFF.

This clone was seen at least ten times. The CDR3 end falls 3 residues outside the read, so it is completed with the germline J gene. The genes are TRBV5-1 and TRBJ2-1, with TRBD2 matching over 11 bases. The trim removed 4 bases at V and 5 bases at J, leaving 5 bases unmatched. This CDR3 has 15 amino acids. From germline, CDR1 is SGHRS and CDR2 YFSETQ. The part of the CDR3 DNA that was read is TGCGCCAGCAGCAGTACTAGCGGGAGAAACAATGAG. This codes for CASSSTSGRNNE. The entire CDR3 protein reads CASSSTSGRNNEQFF.

This clone was detected many times. The CDR3 sequence is CASSLGAGTGSEQFF. The covered CDR3 bases are TGTGCCAGCAGCTTAGGCGCCGGGACAGGGTCTGAG. The chain uses TRBV7-8 and TRBJ2-1; the match to TRBD1 covers 9 bases. The CDR3 end lies 3 residues beyond the end of the read and is filled in from the germline J gene. Germline V gene lookup returns CDR1 SGHVS and CDR2 FQNEAQ. The CDR3 loop spans 15 amino acids. Unmatched junction bases numbered 7, after V lost 1 base and J lost 9 bases.

The CDR3 reads CASSRGTGEETQYF. The covered CDR3 bases are TGTGCCAGCTCACGGGGGACAGGGGAAGAGACC. The rearrangement joins TRBV18 to TRBJ2-5; TRBD1 agrees at 10 bases. The sequence runs out 3 residues before the end of the CDR3; the remainder is reconstructed from the germline J gene. This CDR3 comprises 14 residues. J lost 3 bases, V lost 4 bases, and 2 bases had no gene match. The germline gives CDR1 KGHSH, CDR2 LQKENI.

This clone was seen ten or more times. The read ends 3 residues before the CDR3 terminus; that terminus is restored from the germline J gene. This chain links TRBV5-1 with TRBJ1-2; 7 positions agree with TRBD1. Germline assignment: CDR1 SGHRS and CDR2 YFSETQ. CDR3 size: 14 residues. V lost 1 base and J lost 6; bases outside the gene matches: 6. The CDR3: CASSLRQGGNGYTF. The sequenced CDR3 bases are TGCGCCAGCAGCTTGAGACAGGGTGGTAATGGC.

At least ten counts were recorded for this clone. The read falls 3 residues short of the CDR3 end, and the missing part is taken from the germline J gene. The V gene is TRBV19, the J gene TRBJ2-7; D remains ambiguous. This CDR3 spans 15 amino acids. Trimming left V 4 bases short and J 2 bases short, with 15 bases between. Germline V gives CDR1 LNHDA, CDR2 SQIVND (reference sequence). The part of the CDR3 DNA that was read is TGTGCCAGTAGTACCCTAGGAAGCACTACCTACGAG. Its translation is CASSTLGSTTYE. The whole CDR3 reads CASSTLGSTTYEQYF.

This clone was seen repeatedly, ten times or more. Sequencing ends 3 residues short of the CDR3 end; the germline J gene provides the rest. The rearrangement uses TRBV20-1 and TRBJ2-7; tentatively, D is TRBD1 (6 bases). V lost 7 bases, J lost 2 bases, and 15 bases lay in between. The CDR3 contains 13 residues. In germline, CDR1 is DFQATT, CDR2 SNEGSKA (reference sequence). The CDR3 reads CSVLQGSTYEQYF. CDR3 DNA (partial): TGCAGTGTTCTACAGGGTTCAACCTACGAG.

This clone came up many times. Read sequence stops 3 residues before the CDR3 end, and the germline J gene provides the missing end. V gene TRBV19 combines with J gene TRBJ1-1; D not resolved. The germline gives CDR1 LNHDA, CDR2 SQIVND (reference sequence). V was clipped by 6 bases and J by 0 bases, with 2 bases between them. The CDR3 has 11 amino acids. CDR3 DNA (partial): TGTGCCAGTAGCATGAACACTGAA. As protein: CASSMNTE. The entire CDR3 reads CASSMNTEAFF.

In this sample, this clone turned up many times. The observed sequence ends 3 residues before the CDR3 terminus, with the missing tail filled in from the germline J gene. The chain recombines TRBV5-4 with TRBJ2-5; 11 bases align to TRBD2. Germline V CDR1 and CDR2: SGHNT, YYREEE (reference sequence). The CDR3 is made up of 15 amino acids. Germline trimming cut 4 bases from V and 4 bases from J; bases unmatched to any gene: 6. The chain's CDR3 is CASSPPLAGGETQYF. The CDR3 bases that were read are TGTGCCAGCAGCCCTCCCCTAGCGGGAGGAGAGACC.

In this sample, this clone turned up many times. The missing CDR3 end, 3 residues past where the read stops, is filled in from the germline J gene. The chain uses TRBV20-1 and TRBJ2-1; 7 nucleotides line up with TRBD2. Germline V gives CDR1 DFQATT, CDR2 SNEGSKA (reference sequence). V was clipped by 5 bases and J by 0 bases; unmatched bases: 4. This CDR3 contains 14 residues. CDR3 bases read: TGCAGTGCTGTAGCGGGCTCCTCCTACAATGAG. Translated, it gives CSAVAGSSYNE. The entire CDR3 protein reads CSAVAGSSYNEQFF.

This clone was counted a few times. The CDR3 end lies 3 residues beyond the end of the read and is filled in from the germline J gene. The genes are TRBV19 and TRBJ2-7, with 8 bases lining up with TRBD1. CDR3 length equals 15 residues. Germline V gene sequence: CDR1 LNHDA, CDR2 SQIVND (reference sequence). V shed 2 bases, J shed 3 bases, and the junction held 6 bases outside the gene matches. The CDR3 reads CASSINPGQGYEQYF. The CDR3 bases that were read are TGTGCCAGTAGTATAAATCCCGGACAGGGCTACGAG. The full variable domain, rest sourced from reference TRBV19 and TRBJ2-7, is DGGITQSPKYLFRKEGQNVTLSCEQNLNHDAMYWYRQDPGQGLRLIYYSQIVNDFQKGDIAEGYSVSREKKESFPLTVTSAQKNPTAFYLCASSINPGQGYEQYFGPGTRLTVT.

In its sample, this clone was seen many times. The read ends 3 residues early relative to the CDR3; the germline J gene fills the gap. The V and J genes are TRBV5-1 and TRBJ2-1, with 7 nucleotides matching TRBD1. This CDR3 spans 16 amino acids. The germline V gene encodes CDR1 SGHRS and CDR2 YFSETQ. V lost 2 bases to trimming and J lost 3 bases; unmatched junction nucleotides: 8. The CDR3 bases that were read are TGCGCCAGCAGCTTACGTAGGGGGCCCCACTACAATGAG. Protein product: CASSLRRGPHYNE. The full-length CDR3 reads as CASSLRRGPHYNEQFF.

This clone was seen repeatedly, ten times or more. This CDR3 is CARVGANTEAFF. CDR3 bases read: TGTGCCAGGGTGGGGGCAAACACTGAA. The chain has TRBV2 and TRBJ1-1; D perhaps matches TRBD1 (6 bases). The CDR3 end lies 3 residues beyond the end of the read and is filled in from the germline J gene. Trimming took 9 bases from V and 2 from J, leaving 10 bases between them. The CDR3 consists of 12 residues. Looked up from germline, CDR1 is SNHLY and CDR2 is FYNNEI. Together with reference TRBV2 and TRBJ1-1, the CDR3 gives the full variable domain: EPEVTQTPSHQVTQMGQEVILRCVPISNHLYFYWYRQILGQKVEFLVSFYNNEISEKSEIFDDQFSVERPDGSNFTLKIRSTKLEDSAMYFCARVGANTEAFFGQGTRLTVV.

With regard to this clone: The CDR3 end lies 3 residues beyond the end of the read and is filled in from the germline J gene. The V and J genes are TRBV14 and TRBJ2-7; D unresolved. CDR1 is SGHDN, CDR2 FVKESK, per germline. Trimming removed 3 bases from V and 5 bases from J, with 11 bases in between. The CDR3 sequence is 13 residues long. The sequenced CDR3 bases are TGTGCCAGCAGCCAGGTGGCTGGGCACGAG. Translation: CASSQVAGHE. The entire CDR3 is CASSQVAGHEQYF.

This clone was seen at least ten times. The read ends 3 residues shy of where the CDR3 ends; the end is completed using the germline J gene. This sequence joins TRBV7-9 and TRBJ1-2; TRBD1 matches 7 bases. J was trimmed by 5 bases and V by 3 bases; bases with no gene match: 6. This CDR3 is 14 amino acids long. CDR1 is SEHNR and CDR2 is FQNEAQ in the germline V gene (reference sequence). The CDR3 reads CASSFQGQSYGYTF. The sequenced CDR3 bases are TGTGCCAGCAGCTTTCAGGGACAGAGTTATGGC.

This clone has at least ten counts. Read sequence stops 3 residues before the CDR3 end, and the germline J gene provides the missing end. The chain couples TRBV12-5 to TRBJ1-4, with D possibly TRBD1 on 5 matching bases. The CDR3 has 14 residues. Germline CDR1 and CDR2: LGHNT and FRNRAP. The V end was cut by 6 bases, the J end by 3 bases, with 11 bases between. This chain's CDR3 is CASGRGGANEKLFF. The sequenced CDR3 bases are TGTGCTAGTGGCCGGGGGGGGGCTAATGAAAAA. The full variable domain, completed using reference TRBV12-5 and TRBJ1-4, is DARVTQTPRHKVTEMGQEVTMRCQPILGHNTVFWYRQTMMQGLELLAYFRNRAPLDDSGMPKDRFSAEMPDATLATLKIQPSEPRDSAVYFCASGRGGANEKLFFGSGTQLSVL.

This clone was seen repeatedly, ten times or more. The CDR3 loop reads CASSLLQGWGTGANVLTF. The part of the CDR3 DNA that was read is TGTGCCAGTAGTCTCCTCCAGGGATGGGGAACTGGGGCCAACGTC. This chain joins TRBV19 and TRBJ2-6; weak D call: TRBD1 (5 bases). The read stops 3 residues short of the end of the CDR3; the missing end is completed from the germline J gene. The CDR3 runs to 18 residues. The ends were cut back, 5 bases at V and 2 bases at J, with 19 bases in the middle. Germline CDR1 and CDR2: LNHDA and SQIVND (reference sequence).

The sample holds many counts of this clone. The read is 3 residues too short to cover the CDR3 end, so that end is filled in from the germline J gene. This chain joins TRBV20-1 and TRBJ2-1; TRBD2 matches 10 bases. From germline, CDR1 is DFQATT and CDR2 SNEGSKA (reference sequence). The CDR3 loop spans 16 amino acids. Trimming removed 5 bases from V and 2 bases from J; junction bases left unmatched: 9. CDR3 DNA, as far as it was read: TGCAGTGCTCGAGGTCCTAGCGGGGGCCCCTACAATGAG. Its translation is CSARGPSGGPYNE. The entire CDR3 sequence reads CSARGPSGGPYNEQFF.

This clone was counted at least ten times. The read gets to within 3 residues of the CDR3 end, and the germline J gene fills in the rest. The chain employs TRBV5-4 and TRBJ2-6; D gene unclear. V was pared by 1 base and J by 2 bases, with 4 bases between. Germline values: CDR1 SGHNT, CDR2 YYREEE (reference sequence). The CDR3 runs to 14 residues. CDR3 DNA (partial): TGTGCCAGCAGCTTGCCTACTGGGGCCAACGTC. Its translation is CASSLPTGANV. The full CDR3 sequence reads CASSLPTGANVLTF. Using reference TRBV5-4 and TRBJ2-6 for the parts outside the CDR3, the full variable domain is ETGVTQSPTHLIKTRGQQVTLRCSSQSGHNTVSWYQQALGQGPQFIFQYYREEENGRGNFPPRFSGLQFPNYSSELNVNALELDDSALYLCASSLPTGANVLTFGAGSRLTVL.

Many counts were recorded for this clone. The CDR3 end is not reached by the read, which stops 3 residues before it; the germline J gene fills it in. The chain links TRBV4-1 to TRBJ2-3, with 9 nucleotides matching TRBD2. V lost 1 base, J lost 0 bases, and 5 bases stayed unmatched. CDR1 and CDR2 (germline): MGHRA, YSYEKL. The CDR3 totals 17 residues. CDR3 DNA, as far as it was read: TGCGCCAGCAGCCAAGCGCCTAGCGGGGCTAGCACAGATACG. It translates to CASSQAPSGASTDT. The CDR3 in full is CASSQAPSGASTDTQYF.

This clone was seen at least ten times. Read data end 3 residues before the CDR3 end; the end is taken from the germline J gene. The J gene is TRBJ1-1, the V gene TRBV20-1, with no clear D. The germline V gene has CDR1 DFQATT and CDR2 SNEGSKA (reference sequence). Trimming took off 3 bases at V and 6 bases at J, with 8 bases between the two ends. The CDR3 contains 11 residues. The sequenced part of the CDR3 DNA is TGCAGTGCTAGGGCAGAGTCTGAA. Protein product: CSARAESE. The CDR3 reads in full as CSARAESEAFF.